This entry lists 21 T cell receptor beta chains sequenced from one sample in a study of cytomegalovirus exposure and HLA in healthy donors. Primers for the PCR totalled 60 Vbeta and 13 Jbeta. Only in-frame clones appear in the TCRdb table, and some are missing; sequencing was by immunoSEQ multiplex PCR. The sample records roughly 130,000 clones, around 81% being singletons. The sequencing sample was made of PBMCs. These receptors all come from a man aged 18 to 30 in good health and CMV-seronegative.

This clone was recorded only once. The chain recombines TRBV30 with TRBJ2-1; TRBD2 matches 10 bases. Germline CDR1 and CDR2: GTSNPN and SVGIG (reference sequence). The CDR3 runs to 14 residues. After removal of 6 bases from V and 14 bases from J, the junction contained 16 bases not matched to a gene. The CDR3 here is CACITAGGLNAEFF. CDR3 DNA: TGTGCCTGCATAACAGCGGGGGGGCTCAATGCAGAGTTCTTC.

V gene TRBV4-1 combines with J gene TRBJ2-7; TRBD1 matches at 7 bases. J gave up 3 bases and V 1 base, and 9 bases lay outside the gene matches. There are 16 residues in the CDR3. Per the germline V gene, CDR1 is MGHRA and CDR2 is YSYEKL. The CDR3 DNA reads as TGCGCCAGCAGCCAAGCGGGAACAGGGGCGAACTACGAGCAGTACTTC. It yields the protein CASSQAGTGANYEQYF.

J is TRBJ2-5 and V is TRBV29-1, with D perhaps matching TRBD2 (5 bases). CDR1 is SQVTM and CDR2 is ANQGSEA in the germline V gene. Trimming took 7 bases from V and 2 from J, leaving 11 bases between them. This CDR3 has 12 amino acids. For the CDR3, the DNA is TGCAGCGCCCGGCGGGCTCAAGAGACCCAGTACTTC. This encodes CSARRAQETQYF.

The chain has TRBV11-2 and TRBJ1-5; TRBD1 matches at 9 bases. CDR1 and CDR2 from the germline V gene are SGHAT and FQNNGV. J lost 0 bases, V lost 4 bases, and 10 bases had no gene match. This CDR3 is built from 18 residues. CDR3 DNA sequence: TGTGCCAGCAGCTCCGGGACAGGGATAGCTAATAGCAATCAGCCCCAGCATTTT. Protein product: CASSSGTGIANSNQPQHF.

This clone was counted between two and nine times. The chain combines TRBV5-1 with TRBJ2-7, with D perhaps matching TRBD1 (6 bases). Trimming took off 2 bases at V and 5 bases at J, with 14 bases between the two ends. CDR1 and CDR2 from the germline V gene are SGHRS and YFSETQ. This CDR3 has 14 residues. The CDR3 nucleotides are TGCGCCAGCAGCTTAAGAAACAGGGCAAACGAGCAGTACTTC. This codes for CASSLRNRANEQYF. The full variable domain, in which reference TRBV5-1 and TRBJ2-7 provide the parts outside the CDR3, is KAGVTQTPRYLIKTRGQQVTLSCSPISGHRSVSWYQQTPGQGLQFLFEYFSETQRNKGNFPGRFSGRQFSNSRSEMNVSTLELGDSALYLCASSLRNRANEQYFGPGTRLTVT.

The V call is TRBV7-6, the J call TRBJ1-1; TRBD1 matches at 8 bases. The junction had 3 bases not matched to a gene; V was cut back by 5 bases and J by 4 bases. Germline loops: CDR1 SGHVS, CDR2 FNYEAQ. The CDR3 runs 13 residues. CDR3: CASSRTGSTEAFF. CDR3 sequence (DNA): TGTGCCAGCAGCCGGACAGGGAGCACTGAAGCTTTCTTT.

CDR3 in DNA: TGTGCCAGCAGCACGACAGGCCAAGAGACCCAGTACTTC. Amino acid sequence: CASSTTGQETQYF. V is TRBV7-9 and J is TRBJ2-5, with TRBD1 as a possible D gene (6 bases). The germline V gene encodes CDR1 SEHNR and CDR2 FQNEAQ (reference sequence). The V end was cut by 5 bases, the J end by 1 base, with 8 bases between. The CDR3 length is 13 residues. Drawing the rest from reference TRBV7-9 and TRBJ2-5, the complete variable domain is DTGVSQNPRHKITKRGQNVTFRCDPISEHNRLYWYRQTLGQGPEFLTYFQNEAQLEKSRLLSDRFSAERPKGSFSTLEIQRTEQGDSAMYLCASSTTGQETQYFGPGTRLLVL.

The gene calls are TRBV7-7 and TRBJ1-1; 7 bases fit TRBD1. Germline V gene lookup returns CDR1 SSHAT and CDR2 FNYEAQ (reference sequence). V lost 4 bases to trimming and J lost 0 bases; unmatched junction nucleotides: 17. The CDR3 has 19 amino acids. CDR3 coding DNA: TGTGCCAGCAGCTCCACGTGGACAGGTTTTACTCTCATGAACACTGAAGCTTTCTTT. Its translation: CASSSTWTGFTLMNTEAFF.

This clone has only a few counts. The chain is built from TRBV6-1 and TRBJ2-2; tentatively, D is TRBD1 (6 bases). V gave up 8 bases and J gave up 2 bases, with 12 bases separating them. The CDR3 totals 14 residues. The germline V gene encodes CDR1 MNHNS and CDR2 SASEGT. CDR3 nucleotides: TGTGCCAGCTGCCGGGACATAAACACCGGGGAGCTGTTTTTT. Its translation: CASCRDINTGELFF.

V and J are TRBV30 and TRBJ1-2; no firm D call. Trimming cost V 4 bases and J 1 base, with 10 bases left between them. The CDR3 sequence is 13 residues long. Germline V gene data show CDR1 as GTSNPN and CDR2 as SVGIG (reference sequence). The CDR3 nucleotides are TGTGCCTGGACCTCTGGAGGTAACTATGGCTACACCTTC. Amino acids: CAWTSGGNYGYTF. Full variable domain (rest looked up from reference TRBV30 and TRBJ1-2): SQTIHQWPATLVQPVGSPLSLECTVEGTSNPNLYWYRQAAGRGLQLLFYSVGIGQISSEVPQNLSASRPQDRQFILSSKKLLLSDSGFYLCAWTSGGNYGYTFGSGTRLTVV.

The chain links TRBV5-1 to TRBJ1-1; no firm D call. The CDR3 spans 14 residues. Trimming stripped 4 bases from V and 1 base from J, with 11 bases between. Germline V lookup: CDR1 SGHRS, CDR2 YFSETQ. The CDR3 DNA follows: TGCGCCAGCAGCAGTGAAACTGGGAACACTGAAGCTTTCTTT. The encoded protein is CASSSETGNTEAFF. Drawing the rest from reference TRBV5-1 and TRBJ1-1, the complete variable domain is KAGVTQTPRYLIKTRGQQVTLSCSPISGHRSVSWYQQTPGQGLQFLFEYFSETQRNKGNFPGRFSGRQFSNSRSEMNVSTLELGDSALYLCASSSETGNTEAFFGQGTRLTVV.

V is TRBV4-3 and J is TRBJ2-3; 7 bases match TRBD2. This CDR3 spans 15 amino acids. The trim removed 4 bases at V and 5 bases at J, leaving 9 bases unmatched. The germline V gene has CDR1 LGHNA and CDR2 YSLEER. CDR3 residues: CASSPERGFRDTQYF. The CDR3 DNA follows: TGCGCCAGCAGCCCTGAGCGGGGTTTTCGAGATACGCAGTATTTT.

This chain connects TRBV7-9 to TRBJ1-6; weak D call: TRBD1 (6 bases). This CDR3 region has 13 residues. Per the germline V gene, CDR1 is SEHNR and CDR2 is FQNEAQ (reference sequence). V was pared by 3 bases and J by 14 bases, with 14 bases between. DNA for the CDR3: TGTGCCAGCAGCTTTGATACCCGGGACACCCTCCACTTT. It codes for CASSFDTRDTLHF.

Here the CDR3 reads CASRTVGGNEKLFF. The CDR3 DNA is TGTGCCAGCAGGACGGTTGGGGGGAATGAAAAACTGTTTTTT. The chain couples TRBV28 to TRBJ1-4; the D gene is possibly TRBD1 (5 bases). CDR1 is MDHEN, CDR2 SYDVKM, per germline. V lost 6 bases, J lost 5 bases, and 13 bases lay in between. The length of the CDR3 is 14 residues. Based on the CDR3 plus reference TRBV28 and TRBJ1-4, the full variable domain is DVKVTQSSRYLVKRTGEKVFLECVQDMDHENMFWYRQDPGLGLRLIYFSYDVKMKEKGDIPEGYSVSREKKERFSLILESASTNQTSMYLCASRTVGGNEKLFFGSGTQLSVL.

This sequence joins TRBV4-3 and TRBJ2-1; TRBD1 matches at 8 bases. CDR3 length equals 13 residues. Germline CDR1 is LGHNA and CDR2 is YSLEER. The ends lost 4 bases at V and 7 bases at J; junction bases unmatched: 3. The CDR3 DNA reads TGCGCCAGCAGCCCCGGACAGGGAAATGAGCAGTTCTTC. Amino acid sequence: CASSPGQGNEQFF.

The chain is built from TRBV25-1 and TRBJ2-3; D possibly corresponds to TRBD1 (5 bases). This CDR3 is built from 17 residues. The V and J ends lost 3 bases and 5 bases respectively, with 21 bases between them. Germline CDR1 is MGHDK and CDR2 is SYGVNS. The CDR3 region is CASSDQARVRGQDTQYF. CDR3 nucleotides: TGTGCCAGCAGTGACCAGGCCCGGGTAAGGGGTCAAGATACGCAGTATTTT.

The gene calls are TRBV7-2 and TRBJ1-1, with 7 nucleotides matching TRBD1. The J segment lost 4 bases and the V segment lost 5 bases, leaving 10 bases of the junction unmatched. Germline-derived CDR1 and CDR2 are SGHTA and FQGNSA. CDR3 size: 15 residues. CDR3 nucleotide sequence: TGTGCCAGCAGCCTCTTAGGAGGGGGCGGCACTGAAGCTTTCTTT. Its translation is CASSLLGGGGTEAFF.

This chain connects TRBV7-9 to TRBJ1-2; 8 bases map to TRBD1. Germline V gene lookup returns CDR1 SEHNR and CDR2 FQNEAQ (reference sequence). This CDR3 is built from 13 residues. V dropped 3 bases and J dropped 8; count of bases not matched to a gene: 5. Here the CDR3 reads CASSFGQGGGYTF. CDR3 nucleotide sequence: TGTGCCAGCAGCTTTGGACAGGGTGGGGGCTACACCTTC. Complete variable domain (other parts from reference TRBV7-9 and TRBJ1-2): DTGVSQNPRHKITKRGQNVTFRCDPISEHNRLYWYRQTLGQGPEFLTYFQNEAQLEKSRLLSDRFSAERPKGSFSTLEIQRTEQGDSAMYLCASSFGQGGGYTFGSGTRLTVV.

The CDR3 DNA reads as TGTGCCAGCTCACCGGTCAGGCTCTATAATTCACCCCTCCACTTT. Amino acids: CASSPVRLYNSPLHF. The chain joins TRBV18 to TRBJ1-6; D ambiguous. CDR1 and CDR2 (germline): KGHSH, LQKENI. This CDR3 region has 15 residues. The V end was cut by 3 bases, the J end by 3 bases, with 9 bases between.

The chain carries TRBV7-2 and TRBJ1-5, with D unresolved. The CDR3 has 15 amino acids. Germline V lookup: CDR1 SGHTA, CDR2 FQGNSA. V gave up 2 bases and J gave up 4 bases, with 12 bases separating them. In DNA form, the CDR3 reads TGTGCCAGCAGCTTAACGGCGGCAGATAATCAGCCCCAGCATTTT. It specifies CASSLTAADNQPQHF.

The chain has TRBV6-1 and TRBJ1-5, with D unclear. V gave up 7 bases and J gave up 8 bases, with 12 bases separating them. The germline V gene has CDR1 MNHNS and CDR2 SASEGT. The CDR3 extends over 12 amino acids. The CDR3 bases are TGTGCCAGCACTTCCGGTACGGAGCCCCAGCATTTT. Translation: CASTSGTEPQHF.